These 4 T cell receptor beta chains share one sample of origin, sequenced in a study of response to subunit inactivated influenza vaccine. In TCRdb, the RT-PCR reads were re-called with MiXCR into one record per CDR3 protein. This table has around 520,000 distinct CDR3 sequences, 12% appearing once. Sequences were derived from PBMCs from blood, sampled on the day of vaccination. These receptors were collected from a man aged 50-60 years who received an inactivated influenza vaccine.

The J gene is TRBJ2-3, the V gene TRBV2; D is undetermined. V was pared by 1 base and J by 8 bases, with 7 bases between. The CDR3 sequence is 12 residues long. Germline assignment: CDR1 SNHLY and CDR2 FYNNEI. The CDR3 spells CASSEVEGTQYF. The CDR3 coding sequence is TGTGCCAGCAGTGAAGTTGAAGGTACGCAGTATTTT.

The sample holds many counts of this clonotype. The J gene is TRBJ2-7, the V gene TRBV7-6, with TRBD1 matching over 10 bases. The CDR3 extends over 15 amino acids. Losses at the gene ends were 4 bases for V and 3 bases for J; bases not matched to a gene: 6. Germline V lookup: CDR1 SGHVS, CDR2 FNYEAQ. The CDR3 sequence: CASSSGQGLGYEQYF. CDR3 DNA: TGTGCCAGCAGCTCGGGACAGGGGTTAGGCTACGAGCAGTACTTC.

The J gene is TRBJ2-1, the V gene TRBV28; the match to TRBD1 covers 7 bases. The V segment lost 5 bases and the J segment 3 bases; nucleotides outside the gene matches: 7. Germline values: CDR1 MDHEN, CDR2 SYDVKM. This CDR3 spans 15 amino acids. CDR3 residues: CASSKVWDSYNEQFF. The CDR3 bases are TGTGCCAGCAGTAAGGTATGGGACAGCTACAATGAGCAGTTCTTC.

This chain joins TRBV2 and TRBJ2-7; D not resolved. The germline V and J ends were trimmed by 6 bases and 3 bases, with 12 bases remaining between them. Germline CDR1 SNHLY, CDR2 FYNNEI. CDR3 size: 13 residues. CDR3 sequence (DNA): TGTGCCAGCAGACCGGCGTCGGTCTACGAGCAGTACTTC. Amino acids: CASRPASVYEQYF.